These T cell receptor beta chains were read from a single sample in a study of a mutant IDH1 vaccine in newly diagnosed glioma. Profiling relied on immunoSEQ multiplex PCR, and the TCRdb table lists in-frame clones only, not all of them. The sample has nearly 55,000 clones; 81% are singletons. The antigens these receptors bind are not known. Sequences were derived from PBMCs, sampled from a glioma patient whose treatment included an IDH1 peptide vaccine. The receptors come from a young man with glioma. The conserved cysteine and the conserved F or W are not part of the CDR3 here. D genes are given only for firm matches.

v_gene,j_gene,d_gene,CDR3aa
TRBV4-1,TRBJ2-7,-,ASSLGAGELYEQY
TRBV11-2,TRBJ2-5,TRBD2,ASSPEAGGQQETQY
TRBV4-1,TRBJ1-1,-,ASSLPGRDTEAF
TRBV5-1,TRBJ2-3,-,ASSLAGDTQY
TRBV4-2,TRBJ2-5,TRBD2,ASSQAGGGGGETQY
TRBV5-1,TRBJ1-2,-,ASSGKRDGYT
TRBV15,TRBJ2-1,-,ATSKGLWVGGNEQF
TRBV7-9,TRBJ2-1,TRBD2,ASNLPGLAGPSFYNEQF
TRBV6-1,TRBJ1-2,-,ASTDARRYGYT
TRBV15,TRBJ1-1,-,ATATGRGEAF
TRBV7-9,TRBJ2-7,-,ASSSETVSYEQY
TRBV6-6,TRBJ2-7,TRBD1,ASSSVRDREH
TRBV5-6,TRBJ1-1,TRBD1,ASSPGTAMNTEAF
TRBV28,TRBJ2-1,TRBD2,ASSSGGDQDEQF
TRBV4-2,TRBJ2-1,-,ASGPPGVNEQF
TRBV9,TRBJ1-3,-,ASSVGIPSAGNTIY
TRBV6-5,TRBJ1-5,-,ASSPRGGGDQPQH
TRBV28,TRBJ1-4,-,ASRPWTATNEKLF
TRBV9,TRBJ2-3,-,ASSTLQSADTQY
TRBV11-2,TRBJ2-3,TRBD2,ASSLERLANTDTQY
TRBV5-6,TRBJ2-5,-,ASSLPRTEQETQY
TRBV5-1,TRBJ2-3,TRBD2,ASSRGDSSTDTQY
TRBV5-5,TRBJ1-2,-,ASSPFRESGAANYGYT
TRBV10-3,TRBJ1-2,TRBD1,ATEPGQGAYGYT
TRBV9,TRBJ1-4,TRBD1,ASSSGQIATNEKLF
TRBV28,TRBJ1-6,-,ASSEGWAARGSYNSPLH
TRBV30,TRBJ2-5,TRBD2,AWSRTSARETLY
TRBV7-6,TRBJ2-2,-,ASSHSTGELF
TRBV4-1,TRBJ2-5,TRBD1,ASSHGQGVRETQY
TRBV11-3,TRBJ2-7,TRBD1,ASSQGTGKIYEQY
TRBV11-2,TRBJ1-1,-,ASSLNPRYIRDMNTEAF
TRBV6-1,TRBJ2-2,-,ASSEDPGQNTGELF
TRBV2,TRBJ1-1,-,ASSFRETNTEAF
TRBV21-1,TRBJ1-1,-,ASSTRTGMNTEAF
TRBV29-1,TRBJ2-1,-,SVERGGRNEQF
TRBV6-4,TRBJ2-3,TRBD2,AISAGLDPTDTQY
TRBV7-9,TRBJ1-1,-,ASSIRTGRMNTEAF
TRBV6-1,TRBJ1-5,-,ASSAGRDGNQPQH
TRBV28,TRBJ2-7,-,ASRLSSYEQY
TRBV5-6,TRBJ1-2,TRBD1,ASSRGQGVYGYT
TRBV27,TRBJ2-4,TRBD2,ASSLSGGLPSKNIQY
TRBV28,TRBJ1-5,TRBD1,ASSPIQGSNNQPQH
TRBV10-3,TRBJ1-2,-,ASCDRVMFGAYGYT
TRBV5-1,TRBJ1-1,TRBD1,ASSLETGGLETEAF
TRBV30,TRBJ1-5,TRBD1,AWSALTDRGNQPQH
TRBV10-1,TRBJ2-4,-,ASSDSGPQSIQY
TRBV27,TRBJ1-4,-,ASSLDIGANEKLF
TRBV11-3,TRBJ1-4,-,ASSSTWYREAEKLF
TRBV5-6,TRBJ1-1,-,ASSLGMGPGTEAF
TRBV7-2,-,-,ASSLDLDSYEQY